This entry describes one TCR beta chain. This specimen belongs to a study of blood T cell repertoires in COVID-19. With 0 bases removed from V and 7 bases from J, the gap between germline ends came to 7 bases. Germline CDR1 and CDR2: MNHNY and SVGAGI (reference sequence). The CDR3 has 13 residues. Assay used: immunoSEQ multiplex PCR; TCRdb lists only in-frame clones, some missing. The table lists some 230,000 clones, around four fifths of them singletons. The chain combines TRBV6-6 with TRBJ2-1; D is unresolved. The TCR comes from a man aged 35 to 55 who had recovered from COVID-19. Sequenced: PBMCs or T cells enriched from blood (not recorded which). This chain's CDR3 is CASSYSIANEQFF. CDR3 coding DNA: TGTGCCAGCAGTTACTCGATAGCTAATGAGCAGTTCTTC.